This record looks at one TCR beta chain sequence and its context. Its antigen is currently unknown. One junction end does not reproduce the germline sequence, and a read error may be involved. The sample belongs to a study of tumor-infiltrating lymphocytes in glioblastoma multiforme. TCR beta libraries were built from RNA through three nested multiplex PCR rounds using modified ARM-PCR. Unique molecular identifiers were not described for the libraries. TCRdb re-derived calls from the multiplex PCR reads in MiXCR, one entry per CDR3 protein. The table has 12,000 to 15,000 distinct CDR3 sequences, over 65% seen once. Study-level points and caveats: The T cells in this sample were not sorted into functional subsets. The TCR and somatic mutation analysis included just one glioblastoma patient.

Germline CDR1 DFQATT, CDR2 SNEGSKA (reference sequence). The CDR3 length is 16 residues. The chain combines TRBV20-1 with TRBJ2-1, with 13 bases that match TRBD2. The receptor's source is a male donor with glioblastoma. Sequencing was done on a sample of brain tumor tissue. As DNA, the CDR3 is TGCAGTGCTAGTCCTCCGGGACTAGCGGGAATGAATGAGCAGCTCTTC. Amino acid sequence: CSASPPGLAGMNEQLF.